Given below is one TCR beta chain in context. The antigen is unknown. The data derive from a study of T cell repertoires in cytomegalovirus infection. The overall study: Recently identified HLA-C-restricted CMV epitopes were used, and well-studied HLA-B-restricted CMV epitopes were used as well. Public signatures in TCR beta pointed to CMV infection and matching HLA type.

In germline, CDR1 is SGDLS, CDR2 YYNGEE. This CDR3 spans 14 amino acids. The V end lost 2 bases, the J end lost 0 bases, and 7 bases lay between the germline ends. Study results and caveats: Summed frequency of shared TCR beta families picked out CMV carriers who also had the relevant HLA. HLA-C-restricted CMV-specific TCR beta clonotypes were dominant in the ex vivo response.

TCRdb passed the reads through MiXCR, listing each CDR3 protein once. The data show fewer than 850,000 distinct CDR3 sequences, 25% to 30% seen once. This chain joins TRBV9 and TRBJ2-3; a weak D match, TRBD1 (5 bases). The source is a human donor in good health (CMV status not recorded). Some clones in this sample may be carry-over from other donors' samples. The source was cultured CD8+ T cells from PBMCs, collected from culture after CMV antigen stimulation. CDR3 nucleotide sequence: TGTGCCAGCAGCGTGACAGATAGCACAGATACGCAGTATTTT. It codes for CASSVTDSTDTQYF.